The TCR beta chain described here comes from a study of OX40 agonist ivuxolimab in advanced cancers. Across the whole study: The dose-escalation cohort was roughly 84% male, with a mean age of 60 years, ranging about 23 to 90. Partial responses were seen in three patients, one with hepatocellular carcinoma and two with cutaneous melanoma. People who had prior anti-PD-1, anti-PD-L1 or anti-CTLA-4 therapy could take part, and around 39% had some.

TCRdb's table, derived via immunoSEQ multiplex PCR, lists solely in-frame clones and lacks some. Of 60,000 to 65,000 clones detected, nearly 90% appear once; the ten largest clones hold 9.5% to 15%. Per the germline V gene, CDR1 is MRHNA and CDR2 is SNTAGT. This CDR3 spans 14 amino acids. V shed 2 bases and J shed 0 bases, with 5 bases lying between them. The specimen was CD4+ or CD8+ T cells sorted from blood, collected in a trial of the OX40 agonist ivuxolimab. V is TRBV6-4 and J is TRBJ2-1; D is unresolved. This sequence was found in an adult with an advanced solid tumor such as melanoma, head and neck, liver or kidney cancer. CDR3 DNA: TGTGCCAGCAGTGACGGATACTCCTACAATGAGCAGTTCTTC. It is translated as CASSDGYSYNEQFF.